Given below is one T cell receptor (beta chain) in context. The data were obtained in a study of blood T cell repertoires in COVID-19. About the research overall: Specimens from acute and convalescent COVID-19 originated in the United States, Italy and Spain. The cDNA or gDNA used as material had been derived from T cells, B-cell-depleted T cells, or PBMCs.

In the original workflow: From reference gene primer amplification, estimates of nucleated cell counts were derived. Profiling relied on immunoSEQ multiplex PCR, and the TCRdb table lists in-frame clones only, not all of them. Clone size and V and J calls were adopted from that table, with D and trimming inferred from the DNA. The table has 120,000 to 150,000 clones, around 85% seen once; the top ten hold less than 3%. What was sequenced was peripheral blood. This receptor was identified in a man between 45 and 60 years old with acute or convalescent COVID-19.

The CDR3 is CASSLSGGGNTEAFF. In nucleotides, the CDR3 is TGTGCCAGCAGCCTGAGTGGGGGCGGGAACACTGAAGCTTTCTTT. J is TRBJ1-1 and V is TRBV3-1 (or the pseudogene TRBV3-2), with D perhaps matching TRBD1 (6 bases). This CDR3 comprises 15 residues. V was cut by 4 bases and J by 1 base, with 13 bases left in between. The V gene's germline CDR1 is LGHDT and CDR2 YNNKEL (reference sequence).